The 13 T cell receptor beta chains below were found in one sample sequenced in a study of PD-1 blockade in mismatch repair-deficient tumors. Data came from immunoSEQ multiplex PCR; TCRdb stores just in-frame clones and leaves some out. The sample carries around 51,000 clones, roughly 80% recorded once. Source: peripheral blood, taken approximately 18 weeks after starting pembrolizumab. The receptors shown here come from an adult with mismatch repair-deficient cancer.

This rearrangement joins TRBV5-1 to TRBJ2-1; 13 nucleotides agree with TRBD2. From germline, CDR1 is SGHRS and CDR2 YFSETQ. The CDR3 sequence is 20 residues long. V gave up 3 bases and J gave up 0 bases; unmatched junction bases: 12. CDR3 DNA sequence: TGCGCCAGCAGCTCTTTCTTACTAGCGGGAGGGAAAAGCTCCTACAATGAGCAGTTCTTC. Protein product: CASSSFLLAGGKSSYNEQFF. The full variable domain, with the rest looked up from reference TRBV5-1 and TRBJ2-1, is KAGVTQTPRYLIKTRGQQVTLSCSPISGHRSVSWYQQTPGQGLQFLFEYFSETQRNKGNFPGRFSGRQFSNSRSEMNVSTLELGDSALYLCASSSFLLAGGKSSYNEQFFGPGTRLTVL.

V and J are TRBV28 and TRBJ1-3; 7 positions match TRBD1. Germline CDR1 MDHEN, CDR2 SYDVKM. The V gene end was trimmed by 5 bases and the J gene end by 0 bases; junction bases not matched to a gene: 1. The CDR3 is 14 residues long. CDR3 nucleotide sequence: TGTGCCAGCAGTGGGACAGCCTCTGGAAACACCATATATTTT. This encodes CASSGTASGNTIYF.

This clone has just one count. The rearrangement links TRBV30 to TRBJ1-2; no clear D. CDR1 and CDR2 (germline): GTSNPN, SVGIG (reference sequence). This CDR3 has 13 residues. Trimming pared 7 bases from V and 4 bases from J, leaving 16 bases between. CDR3 protein: CAFPGIAGYGYTF. Here the CDR3 DNA reads TGTGCCTTTCCAGGAATCGCGGGCTATGGCTACACCTTC. Combining the CDR3 with reference TRBV30 and TRBJ1-2 gives the whole variable domain SQTIHQWPATLVQPVGSPLSLECTVEGTSNPNLYWYRQAAGRGLQLLFYSVGIGQISSEVPQNLSASRPQDRQFILSSKKLLLSDSGFYLCAFPGIAGYGYTFGSGTRLTVV.

The chain has TRBV7-9 and TRBJ2-7; D unclear. The CDR3 has 12 amino acids. Per the germline V gene, CDR1 is SEHNR and CDR2 is FQNEAQ (reference sequence). Deletions cut 4 bases from V and 11 bases from J, with 15 bases between. The CDR3 DNA follows: TGTGCCAGCAGCTCAATCGAAGGCCCAAAGTACTTC. This sequence encodes CASSSIEGPKYF.

This clone appeared once. Here the CDR3 DNA reads TGTGCCAGCTCCAACAGGGCAGGTGGCTACACCTTC. Amino acid sequence: CASSNRAGGYTF. The chain recombines TRBV6-5 with TRBJ1-2, with a tentative D call TRBD1 (6 bases). Trimming took off 8 bases at V and 7 bases at J, with 14 bases between the two ends. CDR3 length: 12 amino acids. Per the germline V gene, CDR1 is MNHEY and CDR2 is SVGAGI.

The V gene is TRBV7-9, the J gene TRBJ2-1, with TRBD1 matching over 12 bases. J lost 8 bases, V lost 4 bases, and 12 bases had no gene match. Germline-derived CDR1 and CDR2 are SEHNR and FQNEAQ (reference sequence). This CDR3 spans 17 amino acids. For the CDR3, the DNA is TGTGCCAGCAGCTACCCCTCGGGACAGGGGGCTTGGGATGAGCAGTTCTTC. Translated: CASSYPSGQGAWDEQFF.

CDR3 DNA sequence: TGTGCCAGCAGCTTACGGGGGGAGACCCAGTACTTC. It is translated as CASSLRGETQYF. V gene TRBV11-2 combines with J gene TRBJ2-5, with a tentative D call TRBD2 (6 bases). The ends were cut back, 2 bases at V and 5 bases at J, with 6 bases in the middle. This CDR3 region has 12 residues. The germline CDR1 and CDR2 sequences are SGHAT and FQNNGV.

The rearrangement joins TRBV29-1 to TRBJ2-3; unclear D gene. V lost 5 bases and J lost 2, with 11 bases in between. The CDR3 totals 13 residues. CDR1 and CDR2 (germline): SQVTM, ANQGSEA. CDR3 DNA sequence: TGCAGCGTTTTTGGTAGTTTCACAGATACGCAGTATTTT. Protein product: CSVFGSFTDTQYF.

The chain has TRBV19 and TRBJ2-2; weak D call: TRBD1 (5 bases). The CDR3 has 17 residues. V dropped 4 bases and J dropped 3 bases, with 18 bases sitting between them. In germline, CDR1 is LNHDA, CDR2 SQIVND (reference sequence). CDR3: CASSTGWRATHTGELFF. CDR3 DNA: TGTGCCAGTAGTACAGGGTGGCGAGCGACTCACACCGGGGAGCTGTTTTTT.

The chain carries TRBV19 and TRBJ1-1; D is unclear. Germline V gives CDR1 LNHDA, CDR2 SQIVND (reference sequence). The length of the CDR3 is 12 residues. V dropped 5 bases and J dropped 4 bases, with 8 bases sitting between them. CDR3 nucleotides: TGTGCCAGTAGTCCCCCCGGCACTGAAGCTTTCTTT. It translates to CASSPPGTEAFF.

CDR3 in amino acids: CASREETSGSGANVLTF. The CDR3 nucleotides are TGTGCCAGCAGGGAAGAGACTAGCGGCTCTGGGGCCAACGTCCTGACTTTC. The V and J genes are TRBV5-4 and TRBJ2-6, with 9 positions matching TRBD2. In germline, CDR1 is SGHNT, CDR2 YYREEE (reference sequence). The CDR3 length is 17 residues. Unmatched junction bases numbered 6, after V lost 5 bases and J lost 0 bases.

With respect to this clone: At one end the junction does not follow the germline gene, possibly because of a read error. The chain employs TRBV9 and TRBJ2-1; D possibly matches TRBD1 or TRBD2 (5 bases each). The CDR3 loop spans 15 amino acids. The germline V gene has CDR1 SGDLS and CDR2 YYNGEE. Written as DNA, the CDR3 is TGTGCCAGCAGCGTGGGGGTAGGCTCCCACAATGAGCAGTTCTTC. Its protein is CASSVGVGSHNEQFF. The entire variable domain, with the rest obtained from reference TRBV9 and TRBJ2-1, is as follows: DSGVTQTPKHLITATGQRVTLRCSPRSGDLSVYWYQQSLDQGLQFLIQYYNGEERAKGNILERFSAQQFPDLHSELNLSSLELGDSALYFCASSVGVGSHNEQFFGPGTRLTVL.

The V call is TRBV19, the J call TRBJ2-3; tentative D call: TRBD2 (6 bases). This CDR3 is built from 15 residues. V was trimmed by 3 bases and J by 4 bases, leaving 14 bases between them. The germline CDR1 and CDR2 sequences are LNHDA and SQIVND (reference sequence). For the CDR3, the DNA is TGTGCCAGTAGTATCCGAGCGGGTAGGTCAGATACGCAGTATTTT. Amino acid sequence: CASSIRAGRSDTQYF.